Each of the 21 T cell receptor beta chains below was sequenced from the same sample in a study of T cell responses to AZD1222 COVID-19 vaccine. Sequencing used immunoSEQ multiplex PCR; TCRdb keeps in-frame clones, though not all of them. The table includes over 130,000 clones, about 89% detected once. The starting material was peripheral blood, obtained on day 0 of AZD1222 vaccination. The origin of the receptors is an adult in good health.

Only a few counts were recorded for this clone. Germline and junction disagree at one end, which may indicate a read error. V usage is TRBV6-2 or TRBV6-3 and J usage is TRBJ2-5; D is unclear. In germline, CDR1 is MNHEY, CDR2 SVGEGT. The CDR3 consists of 11 residues. This chain's CDR3 is CASSYQAAKHF. The CDR3 nucleotides are TGTGCCAGCAGTTACCAGGCAGCCAAACACTTC.

In its sample, this clone was seen once. The CDR3 coding sequence is TGTGCCACCAGCAGCGCAGGGCAGGGTCAGCCCCAGCATTTT. Encoded protein: CATSSAGQGQPQHF. The chain combines TRBV15 with TRBJ1-5; tentatively, D is TRBD1 (5 bases). The CDR3 spans 14 residues. The V gene lost 3 bases and the J gene lost 6 bases, with 12 bases spanning the gap. The germline gives CDR1 LNHNV, CDR2 YYDKDF (reference sequence).

This chain links TRBV19 with TRBJ2-1, with D possibly being TRBD1 (5 bases). The germline gives CDR1 LNHDA, CDR2 SQIVND (reference sequence). This CDR3 contains 14 residues. V was cut by 4 bases and J by 5 bases, with 12 bases left in between. CDR3 loop: CASSNSNRHNEQFF. CDR3 in DNA: TGTGCCAGTAGTAACTCAAACAGGCACAATGAGCAGTTCTTC. Drawing the rest from reference TRBV19 and TRBJ2-1, the complete variable domain is DGGITQSPKYLFRKEGQNVTLSCEQNLNHDAMYWYRQDPGQGLRLIYYSQIVNDFQKGDIAEGYSVSREKKESFPLTVTSAQKNPTAFYLCASSNSNRHNEQFFGPGTRLTVL.

This chain links TRBV11-2 with TRBJ2-1; tentatively, D is TRBD2 (5 bases). Between the trimmed V and J ends, which lost 0 bases and 4 bases, there was a span of 16 bases. This CDR3 comprises 17 residues. CDR1 is SGHAT, CDR2 FQNNGV, per germline. The CDR3 loop is CASSLESGFLTYNEQFF. For the CDR3, the DNA is TGTGCCAGCAGCTTAGAAAGCGGCTTCCTAACTTACAATGAGCAGTTCTTC.

This clone has a single count. The CDR3 sequence is CASSLRDGGPYEQYF. For the CDR3, the DNA is TGTGCCAGCAGCTTACGGGACGGGGGACCCTACGAGCAGTACTTC. The chain employs TRBV7-3 and TRBJ2-7, with D maybe TRBD2 (6 bases). The CDR3 covers 15 residues. Trimming removed 2 bases at V and 2 bases at J, with 13 bases between. CDR1 and CDR2 from the germline V gene are SGHTA and FQGTGA.

The chain joins TRBV30 to TRBJ2-3, with 12 bases identical to TRBD2. V dropped 2 bases and J dropped 3; count of bases not matched to a gene: 9. The CDR3 totals 17 residues. Germline values: CDR1 GTSNPN, CDR2 SVGIG (reference sequence). CDR3 residues: CAWSSLAGGPWTDTQYF. CDR3 sequence (DNA): TGTGCCTGGAGTAGCCTAGCGGGGGGGCCGTGGACAGATACGCAGTATTTT. The whole variable domain, remainder taken from reference TRBV30 and TRBJ2-3, is SQTIHQWPATLVQPVGSPLSLECTVEGTSNPNLYWYRQAAGRGLQLLFYSVGIGQISSEVPQNLSASRPQDRQFILSSKKLLLSDSGFYLCAWSSLAGGPWTDTQYFGPGTRLTVL.

This sequence joins TRBV15 and TRBJ1-4, with D uncertain. The CDR3 runs to 15 residues. CDR1 and CDR2 from the germline V gene are LNHNV and YYDKDF (reference sequence). V gave up 1 base and J gave up 5 bases, with 11 bases separating them. This CDR3 is CATSRVTALNEKLFF. Written as DNA, the CDR3 is TGTGCCACCAGCAGAGTCACAGCCCTAAATGAAAAACTGTTTTTT.

This clone was counted a single time. The rearrangement joins TRBV11-2 to TRBJ2-7; D may be TRBD1 or TRBD2 (5 bases each). With 5 bases removed from V and 1 base from J, the gap between germline ends came to 15 bases. In germline, CDR1 is SGHAT, CDR2 FQNNGV. This CDR3 is built from 15 residues. The CDR3 here is CASSTLWGLSYEQYF. The CDR3 DNA follows: TGTGCCAGCAGCACCCTCTGGGGGTTATCCTACGAGCAGTACTTC.

In its sample, this clone was seen once. This chain uses TRBV4-2 with TRBJ2-7; no clear D. Germline values: CDR1 LGHNA, CDR2 YNFKEQ. This CDR3 is 12 amino acids long. With 1 base removed from V and 7 bases from J, the gap between germline ends came to 8 bases. The CDR3 DNA reads TGTGCCAGCAGCCAAGGGGGTTATGAGCAGTACTTC. The encoded protein is CASSQGGYEQYF.

The rearrangement uses TRBV7-8 and TRBJ2-7; TRBD2 matches 12 bases. The CDR3 totals 17 residues. V gave up 5 bases and J gave up 1 base; unmatched junction bases: 9. In germline, CDR1 is SGHVS, CDR2 FQNEAQ. The CDR3 DNA reads as TGTGCCAGCAGCAAGCCAGCGACTAGCGGGAGTTCCTACGAGCAGTACTTC. Its protein product is CASSKPATSGSSYEQYF.

The chain joins TRBV11-2 to TRBJ2-7; a weak D match, TRBD1 (6 bases). V was trimmed by 1 base and J by 4 bases, leaving 11 bases between them. This CDR3 is 14 amino acids long. Looked up from germline, CDR1 is SGHAT and CDR2 is FQNNGV. The CDR3 protein is CASSLGARGYEQYF. The CDR3 region has the DNA TGTGCCAGCAGCTTAGGGGCGAGGGGGTACGAGCAGTACTTC.

V usage is TRBV7-6 and J usage is TRBJ2-1; the match to TRBD2 covers 12 bases. CDR3 length: 16 amino acids. CDR1 is SGHVS, CDR2 FNYEAQ, per germline. V lost 0 bases, J lost 6 bases, and 3 bases stayed unmatched. CDR3 DNA: TGTGCCAGCAGCTTAGCGACTAGCGGGAGACCCAATGAGCAGTTCTTC. It specifies CASSLATSGRPNEQFF.

This chain joins TRBV28 and TRBJ2-1; 12 positions agree with TRBD2. The CDR3 is 15 residues long. V was pared by 4 bases and J by 6 bases, with 4 bases of the junction left unmatched. The V gene's germline CDR1 is MDHEN and CDR2 SYDVKM. The CDR3 bases are TGTGCCAGCAGTTATCTAGCGGGAGGGCCCAATGAGCAGTTCTTC. This codes for CASSYLAGGPNEQFF.

This sequence joins TRBV3-1 (or the pseudogene TRBV3-2) and TRBJ2-7; D tentatively reads TRBD1 or TRBD2 (7 bases each). This CDR3 is built from 15 residues. From germline, CDR1 is LGHDT and CDR2 YNNKEL (reference sequence). Trimming took 0 bases from V and 5 from J, leaving 14 bases between them. The CDR3 DNA follows: TGTGCCAGCAGCCAAGATTCGCAGGGGGGGCACGAGCAGTACTTC. Encoded protein: CASSQDSQGGHEQYF.

The J gene is TRBJ1-1, the V gene TRBV19; tentatively, D is TRBD1 (5 bases). Between the trimmed V and J ends, which lost 7 bases and 3 bases, there was a span of 18 bases. The germline gives CDR1 LNHDA, CDR2 SQIVND (reference sequence). The CDR3 runs to 15 residues. The CDR3 nucleotides read TGTGCCAGTATTGCACACTCAGGGTCTCACACTGAAGCTTTCTTT. This encodes CASIAHSGSHTEAFF.

The chain is built from TRBV4-2 and TRBJ2-1, with 9 nucleotides matching TRBD2. Per the germline V gene, CDR1 is LGHNA and CDR2 is YNFKEQ. V was clipped by 0 bases and J by 15 bases; unmatched bases: 9. There are 14 residues in the CDR3. CDR3 in DNA: TGTGCCAGCAGCCAAGATCGGCGCGGGAGGGCTCTGTTCTTC. It specifies CASSQDRRGRALFF.

The CDR3 reads CATSRGGGVGKLFF. The CDR3 DNA sequence: TGTGCCACCAGCAGAGGGGGCGGCGTCGGAAAACTGTTTTTT. This chain links TRBV15 with TRBJ1-4; possible D gene TRBD1, 5 bases. Germline values: CDR1 LNHNV, CDR2 YYDKDF (reference sequence). Trimming took 1 base from V and 10 from J, leaving 13 bases between them. The length of the CDR3 is 14 residues.

The chain joins TRBV7-2 to TRBJ2-3; 7 nucleotides align to TRBD1. Germline trimming cut 6 bases from V and 5 bases from J; bases unmatched to any gene: 5. The CDR3 loop spans 13 amino acids. Germline assignment: CDR1 SGHTA and CDR2 FQGNSA. For the CDR3, the DNA is TGTGCCAGCAGACCCACAGGGGAAGATACGCAGTATTTT. It codes for CASRPTGEDTQYF.

The chain combines TRBV7-2 with TRBJ2-4; 8 nucleotides match TRBD2. CDR1 is SGHTA, CDR2 FQGNSA, per germline. J lost 7 bases, V lost 4 bases, and 3 bases had no gene match. This CDR3 has 13 amino acids. In nucleotides, the CDR3 is TGTGCCAGCAGCTACGGGAGGGCGAACATTCAGTACTTC. The encoded protein is CASSYGRANIQYF.

V and J are TRBV7-8 and TRBJ2-2, with TRBD2 matching 10 bases. Germline V gene lookup returns CDR1 SGHVS and CDR2 FQNEAQ. The length of the CDR3 is 16 residues. V lost 2 bases and J lost 5; bases outside the gene matches: 5. CDR3 DNA: TGTGCCAGCAGCTTATTTCAACTAGCGGGGACCGGGGAGCTGTTTTTT. This encodes CASSLFQLAGTGELFF.

The J gene is TRBJ2-6, the V gene TRBV6-4; D possibly corresponds to TRBD2 (5 bases). Per the germline V gene, CDR1 is MRHNA and CDR2 is SNTAGT. The V end lost 0 bases, the J end lost 3 bases, and 9 bases lay between the germline ends. The length of the CDR3 is 16 residues. The CDR3 region has the DNA TGTGCCAGCAGTGACTCGAGCCGGGATGGGGCCAACGTCCTGACTTTC. Protein: CASSDSSRDGANVLTF.